These 5 T cell receptor beta chains were all obtained from the same sample, sequenced in a study of cytomegalovirus exposure and HLA in healthy donors (TCRdb year 2017). Receptor amplification or capture employed the immunoSEQ multiplex PCR assay. For the multiplex PCR, a mixture combining 60 forward primers for TCR Vbeta segments and 13 reverse primers for TCR Jbeta segments was used. Entries here come from immuneACCESS through TCRdb and include only in-frame sequences with V and J called. Some clones fail to appear in such tables; in the studies checked, an unresolved V gene covers under half of the shortfall, and the cause of the remainder is unknown. This sample is represented by more than 95,000 clones; 65% to 90% of them were singletons. Clones ranked in the top ten supply about 3.9% of the sample. Source material: PBMCs. These receptors were collected from a woman younger than 45 in good health and CMV-seronegative.

The DNA for the CDR3 is TGCGCCAGCAGCCACGCTGTATCTAGCGGGAGGTCCAATGAGCAGTTCTTC. Its protein is CASSHAVSSGRSNEQFF. The genes are TRBV4-1 and TRBJ2-1; 11 nucleotides agree with TRBD2. This CDR3 contains 17 residues. V trimming: 3 bases; J trimming: 6 bases; junction bases outside the gene matches: 10. Germline V gene sequence: CDR1 MGHRA, CDR2 YSYEKL.

In this sample, this clone turned up a few times. V and J are TRBV6-1 and TRBJ1-1; no definite D call. V lost 2 bases and J 5 bases, leaving 9 bases between the germline ends. Germline-derived CDR1 and CDR2 are MNHNS and SASEGT. The CDR3 covers 13 residues. The CDR3 nucleotides read TGTGCCAGCAGTGAACGTGGCAGGACTGAAGCTTTCTTT. Protein sequence: CASSERGRTEAFF.

This chain's CDR3 is CATGGGPNEQFF. The DNA for the CDR3 is TGTGCCACCGGAGGAGGGCCTAATGAGCAGTTCTTC. The V and J genes are TRBV19 and TRBJ2-1; a possible D gene is TRBD2 (6 bases). V lost 10 bases and J 7 bases, leaving 14 bases between the germline ends. Germline CDR1 is LNHDA and CDR2 is SQIVND (reference sequence). The CDR3 is made up of 12 amino acids.

This clone was seen a single time. The rearrangement links TRBV5-1 to TRBJ2-7; 12 bases are shared with TRBD1. With V trimmed by 0 bases and J by 5 bases, 3 bases remained unmatched. The CDR3 loop spans 15 amino acids. Germline V gives CDR1 SGHRS, CDR2 YFSETQ. CDR3: CASSLAGTGGDEQYF. The CDR3 bases are TGCGCCAGCAGCTTGGCCGGGACAGGGGGCGACGAGCAGTACTTC.

The chain has TRBV18 and TRBJ2-1; the D gene is possibly TRBD2 (6 bases). V was cut by 2 bases and J by 0 bases, with 8 bases left in between. This CDR3 has 15 residues. CDR1 and CDR2 (germline): KGHSH, LQKENI. In DNA form, the CDR3 reads TGTGCCAGCTCACCATCCGGGAGCTCCTACAATGAGCAGTTCTTC. It yields the protein CASSPSGSSYNEQFF.